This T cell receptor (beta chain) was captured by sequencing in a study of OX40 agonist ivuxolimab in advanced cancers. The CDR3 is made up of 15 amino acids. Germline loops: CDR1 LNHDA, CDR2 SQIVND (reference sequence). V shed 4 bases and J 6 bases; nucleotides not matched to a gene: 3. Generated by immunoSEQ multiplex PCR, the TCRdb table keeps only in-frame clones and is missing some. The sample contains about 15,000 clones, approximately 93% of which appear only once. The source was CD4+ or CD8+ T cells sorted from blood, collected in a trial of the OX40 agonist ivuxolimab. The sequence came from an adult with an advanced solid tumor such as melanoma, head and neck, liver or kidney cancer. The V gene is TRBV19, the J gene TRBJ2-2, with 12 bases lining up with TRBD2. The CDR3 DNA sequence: TGTGCCAGTAGTACGACTAGCGGGAGCTCCGGGGAGCTGTTTTTT. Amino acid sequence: CASSTTSGSSGELFF.